The 5 T cell receptor beta chains below were found in one sample sequenced in a study of tumor-infiltrating lymphocytes in primary liver carcinoma. Unsorted whole blood served as the source of blood RNA, and germline DNA was extracted as well. From 500 ng of total RNA, TCR beta-specific cDNA was reverse-transcribed using a constant-region primer. It was through three nested multiplex PCR rounds of slightly modified ARM-PCR that TCR beta libraries arose. TRBV1-TRBV30 forward primers paired with a C-beta reverse primer were used in the first two PCR rounds, which ran approximately 11 cycles each. One entry per CDR3 protein results from TCRdb running MiXCR on the multiplex PCR reads. The table has a few hundred thousand distinct CDR3 sequences, 50% to 60% seen once. The sequenced sample consisted of peripheral blood. These receptors originate from a woman in her 30s with primary liver carcinoma and hepatitis B virus infection.

As for this clonotype: A much larger clone differs by one base, so this may be a read error. The rearrangement links TRBV11-3 to TRBJ2-1; D not certain. Germline V gene sequence: CDR1 SGHNT, CDR2 YENEEA. The CDR3 totals 14 residues. CDR3 amino acids: CASSFRVGYNEQSF. The CDR3 DNA is TGTGCCAGCAGCTTTAGAGTAGGCTACAATGAGCAGTCCTTC.

Details on this clonotype: The CDR3 does not close with the conserved phenylalanine or tryptophan, likely indicating a read error. The chain recombines TRBV12-3 or TRBV12-4 with TRBJ1-4; unclear D gene. The CDR3 totals 16 residues. The V gene lost 9 bases and the J gene lost 6 bases, with 23 bases spanning the gap. CDR3 sequence: CASSFTVSPPYEKLFS. In DNA, the CDR3 is TGTGCCAGTAGCTTTACCGTATCCCCCCCGTATGAAAAACTGTTTTCT.

Regarding this clonotype: The germline gene is not matched at one end of the junction; a read error may be the cause. The chain combines TRBV10-2 with TRBJ2-5; TRBD1 aligns across 7 bases. CDR1 and CDR2 (germline): WSHSY, SAAADI. The CDR3 consists of 13 residues. The CDR3 sequence is CASSGQPQETQHF. The DNA of the CDR3 is TGCGCAAGTTCGGGACAGCCACAAGAGACCCAGCACTTC.

To note about this clonotype: This may arise from a read error, as a much more abundant clone is one base away. The genes are TRBV12-3 or TRBV12-4 and TRBJ2-7, with TRBD2 matching over 9 bases. The CDR3 spans 17 residues. For the CDR3, the DNA is TGTGCCAGCAGTTTTGTAGCGGGGGCTAGCGGTGACTACGAGAAGTACTTC. It is translated as CASSFVAGASGDYEKYF.

This clonotype has ten or more counts. The chain combines TRBV5-1 with TRBJ2-3, with D possibly being TRBD2 (6 bases). CDR3 size: 15 residues. V shed 3 bases and J shed 2 bases, with 13 bases lying between them. Looked up from germline, CDR1 is SGHRS and CDR2 is YFSETQ. The CDR3 sequence: CASSSRDFNTDTQYF. In nucleotides, the CDR3 is TGCGCCAGCAGCTCCAGGGACTTCAACACAGATACGCAGTATTTT.